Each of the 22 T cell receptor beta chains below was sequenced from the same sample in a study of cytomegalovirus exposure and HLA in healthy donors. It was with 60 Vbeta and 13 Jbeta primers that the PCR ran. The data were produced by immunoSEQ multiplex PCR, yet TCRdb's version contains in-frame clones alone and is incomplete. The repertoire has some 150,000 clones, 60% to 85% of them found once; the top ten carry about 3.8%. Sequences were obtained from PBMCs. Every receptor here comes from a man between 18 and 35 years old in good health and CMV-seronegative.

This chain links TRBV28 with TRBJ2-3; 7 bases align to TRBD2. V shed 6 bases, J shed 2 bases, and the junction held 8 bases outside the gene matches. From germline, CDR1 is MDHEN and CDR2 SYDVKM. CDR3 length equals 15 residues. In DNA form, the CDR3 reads TGTGCCAGCAGCCCTCCTAGCGGACTCACAGATACGCAGTATTTT. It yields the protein CASSPPSGLTDTQYF.

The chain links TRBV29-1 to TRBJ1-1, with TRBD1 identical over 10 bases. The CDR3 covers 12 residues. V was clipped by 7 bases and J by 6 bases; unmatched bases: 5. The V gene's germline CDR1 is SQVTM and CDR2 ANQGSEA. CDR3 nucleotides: TGCAGCGGGTGGGACAGGGGATCTGAAGCTTTCTTT. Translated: CSGWDRGSEAFF.

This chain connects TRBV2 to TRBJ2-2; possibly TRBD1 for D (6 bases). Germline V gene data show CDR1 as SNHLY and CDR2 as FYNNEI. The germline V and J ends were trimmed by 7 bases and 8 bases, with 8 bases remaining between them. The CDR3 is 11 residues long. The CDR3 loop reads CASTGTGELFF. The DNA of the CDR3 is TGTGCCAGCACCGGGACAGGGGAGCTGTTTTTT.

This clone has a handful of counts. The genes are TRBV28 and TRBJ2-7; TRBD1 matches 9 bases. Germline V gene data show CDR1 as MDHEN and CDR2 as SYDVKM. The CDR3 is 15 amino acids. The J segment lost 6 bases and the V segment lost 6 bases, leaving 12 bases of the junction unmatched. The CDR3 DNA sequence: TGTGCCAGCAGGCGGCAGACAGGGGGGTTGGCCGAGCAGTACTTC. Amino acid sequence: CASRRQTGGLAEQYF.

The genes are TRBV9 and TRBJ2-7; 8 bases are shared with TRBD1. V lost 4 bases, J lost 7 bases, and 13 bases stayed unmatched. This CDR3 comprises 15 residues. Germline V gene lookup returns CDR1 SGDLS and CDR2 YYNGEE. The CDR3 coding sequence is TGTGCCAGCAGCCCTCAGCGGACAGGGTTCGGGGAGCAGTACTTC. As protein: CASSPQRTGFGEQYF.

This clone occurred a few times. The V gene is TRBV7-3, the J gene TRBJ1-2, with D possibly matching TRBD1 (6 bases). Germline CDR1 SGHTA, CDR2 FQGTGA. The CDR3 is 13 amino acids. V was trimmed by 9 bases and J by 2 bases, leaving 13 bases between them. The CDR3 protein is CASRQDGNYGYTF. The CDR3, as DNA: TGTGCCAGTAGACAGGACGGGAACTATGGCTACACCTTC.

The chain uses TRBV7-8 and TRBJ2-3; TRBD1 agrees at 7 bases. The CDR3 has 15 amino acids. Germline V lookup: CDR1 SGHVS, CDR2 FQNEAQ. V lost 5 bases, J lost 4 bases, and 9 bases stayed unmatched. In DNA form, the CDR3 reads TGTGCCAGCAGCCTCGGGACAGTAAGAGCAGATACGCAGTATTTT. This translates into CASSLGTVRADTQYF.

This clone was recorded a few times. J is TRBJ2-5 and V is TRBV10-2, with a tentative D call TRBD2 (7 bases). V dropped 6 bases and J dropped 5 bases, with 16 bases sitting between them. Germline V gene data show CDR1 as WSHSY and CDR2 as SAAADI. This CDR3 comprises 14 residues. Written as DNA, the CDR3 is TGCGCCAGCAGGAGGGGGGGAGTGAGGGAGACCCAGTACTTC. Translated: CASRRGGVRETQYF.

The CDR3 DNA is TGTGCCAGCAGCGGACAGGTTTCGAATTCACCCCTCCACTTT. Translated: CASSGQVSNSPLHF. The V gene is TRBV2, the J gene TRBJ1-6; 7 bases are shared with TRBD1. Trimming removed 6 bases from V and 7 bases from J; junction bases left unmatched: 6. This CDR3 spans 14 amino acids. CDR1 SNHLY and CDR2 FYNNEI come from the germline V gene.

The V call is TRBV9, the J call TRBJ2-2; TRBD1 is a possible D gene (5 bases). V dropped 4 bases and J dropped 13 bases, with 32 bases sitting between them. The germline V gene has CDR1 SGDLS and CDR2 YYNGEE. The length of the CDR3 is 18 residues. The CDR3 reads CASSPQVGVGVNTHGLFF. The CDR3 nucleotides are TGTGCCAGCAGCCCCCAGGTAGGGGTAGGTGTCAATACCCACGGGCTGTTTTTT.

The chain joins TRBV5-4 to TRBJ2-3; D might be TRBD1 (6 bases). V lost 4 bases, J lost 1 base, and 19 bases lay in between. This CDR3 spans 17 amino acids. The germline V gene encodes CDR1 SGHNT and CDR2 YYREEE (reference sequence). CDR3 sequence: CASSNDRRRDGTDTQYF. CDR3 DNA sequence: TGTGCCAGCAGCAACGACAGGCGGCGAGATGGCACAGATACGCAGTATTTT.

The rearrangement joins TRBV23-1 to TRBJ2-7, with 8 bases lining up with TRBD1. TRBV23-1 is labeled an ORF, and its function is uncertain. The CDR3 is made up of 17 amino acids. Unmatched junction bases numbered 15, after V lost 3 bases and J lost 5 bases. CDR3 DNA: TGCGCCAGCAGTCACCTCATTGGAGACAGGGGACACCACGAGCAGTACTTC. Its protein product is CASSHLIGDRGHHEQYF.

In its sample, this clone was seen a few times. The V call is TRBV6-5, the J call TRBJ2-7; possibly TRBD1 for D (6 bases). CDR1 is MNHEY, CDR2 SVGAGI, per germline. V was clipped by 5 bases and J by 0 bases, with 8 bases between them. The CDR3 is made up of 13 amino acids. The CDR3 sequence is CASSRQDSYEQYF. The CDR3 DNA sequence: TGTGCCAGCAGTAGACAGGACTCCTACGAGCAGTACTTC.

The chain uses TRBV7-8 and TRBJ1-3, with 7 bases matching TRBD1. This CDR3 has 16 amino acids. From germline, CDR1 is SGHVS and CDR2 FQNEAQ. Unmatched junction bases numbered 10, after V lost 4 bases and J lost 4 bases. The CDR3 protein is CASSSTPEGAGNTIYF. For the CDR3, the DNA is TGTGCCAGCAGCTCTACCCCCGAGGGGGCCGGAAACACCATATATTTT.

CDR3 in DNA: TGTGCCAGCAGCTTGGGTAGTGGGGGGGCTGGCTACACCTTC. Translated: CASSLGSGGAGYTF. The V and J genes are TRBV5-4 and TRBJ1-2; possibly TRBD1 for D (6 bases). CDR1 SGHNT and CDR2 YYREEE come from the germline V gene (reference sequence). CDR3 length: 14 residues. Deletions cut 0 bases from V and 7 bases from J, with 13 bases between.

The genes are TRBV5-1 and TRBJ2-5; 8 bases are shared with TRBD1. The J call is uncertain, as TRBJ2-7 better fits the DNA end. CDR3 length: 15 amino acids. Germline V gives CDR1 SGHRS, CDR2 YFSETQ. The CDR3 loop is CASSFGTGGPYEQYF. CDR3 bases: TGCGCCAGCAGCTTCGGGACAGGAGGGCCCTACGAGCAGTACTTC.

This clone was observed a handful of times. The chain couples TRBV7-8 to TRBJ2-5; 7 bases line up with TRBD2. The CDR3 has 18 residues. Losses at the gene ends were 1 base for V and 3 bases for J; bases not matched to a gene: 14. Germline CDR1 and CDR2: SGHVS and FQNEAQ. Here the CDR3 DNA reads TGTGCCAGCAGCTTAGGGGCGGCGGGAGTAGGGTACGAAGAGACCCAGTACTTC. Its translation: CASSLGAAGVGYEETQYF.

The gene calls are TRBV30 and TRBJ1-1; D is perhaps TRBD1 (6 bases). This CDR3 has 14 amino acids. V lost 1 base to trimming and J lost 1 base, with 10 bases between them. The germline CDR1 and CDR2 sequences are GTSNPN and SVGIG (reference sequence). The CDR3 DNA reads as TGTGCCTGGAGTGAAGAAGGGGGGAACACTGAAGCTTTCTTT. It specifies CAWSEEGGNTEAFF.

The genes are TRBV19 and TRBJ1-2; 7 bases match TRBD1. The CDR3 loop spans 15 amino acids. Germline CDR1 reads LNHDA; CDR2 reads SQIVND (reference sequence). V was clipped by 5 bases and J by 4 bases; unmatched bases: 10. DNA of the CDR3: TGTGCCAGTAGTCCTCGGCAGGAGGGGGCCTATGGCTACACCTTC. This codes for CASSPRQEGAYGYTF.

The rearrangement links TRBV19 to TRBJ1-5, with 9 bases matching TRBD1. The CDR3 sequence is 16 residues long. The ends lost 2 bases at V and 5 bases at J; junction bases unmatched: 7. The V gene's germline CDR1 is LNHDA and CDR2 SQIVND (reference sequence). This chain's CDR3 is CASSIPRDRVDQPQHF. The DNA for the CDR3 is TGTGCCAGTAGTATACCCAGGGACAGGGTGGATCAGCCCCAGCATTTT.

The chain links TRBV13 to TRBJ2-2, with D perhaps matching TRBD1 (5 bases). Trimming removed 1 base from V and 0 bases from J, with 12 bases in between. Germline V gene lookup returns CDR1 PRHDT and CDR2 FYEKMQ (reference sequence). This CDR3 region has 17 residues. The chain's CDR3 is CASSLAQGFANTGELFF. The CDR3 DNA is TGTGCCAGCAGCTTAGCTCAGGGATTCGCGAACACCGGGGAGCTGTTTTTT.

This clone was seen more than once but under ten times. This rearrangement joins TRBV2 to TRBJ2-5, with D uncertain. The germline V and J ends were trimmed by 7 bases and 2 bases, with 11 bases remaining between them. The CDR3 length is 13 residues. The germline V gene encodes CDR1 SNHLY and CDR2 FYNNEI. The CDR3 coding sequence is TGTGCCAGCACTCGACTGAAGCAAGAGACCCAGTACTTC. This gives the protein CASTRLKQETQYF.